These 5 T cell receptor beta chains came from one sample sequenced in a study of blood T cells in healthy people across ages. Primed by a sample-barcoded 5' primer and a J-beta primer mix, a second PCR proceeded for roughly 6 to 12 cycles. TCRdb re-derived calls from the 5' RACE reads in MiXCR, one entry per CDR3 protein. Of just over 1 million distinct CDR3 sequences listed, under 55% are singletons. What was sequenced was blood. Receptors originate from a woman aged 55-69 years in good health.

The sample holds a few counts of this clonotype. The V call is TRBV20-1, the J call TRBJ2-1; 9 bases map to TRBD2. Germline trimming cut 3 bases from V and 8 bases from J; bases unmatched to any gene: 8. CDR3 size: 14 residues. Germline CDR1 reads DFQATT; CDR2 reads SNEGSKA (reference sequence). CDR3 nucleotides: TGCAGTGCTAGGTTTAAGCGGGGGGAGGATGAGCAGTTCTTC. Translated, it gives CSARFKRGEDEQFF.

This clonotype has just a few counts. The chain uses TRBV29-1 and TRBJ2-1; no firm D call. Between the trimmed V and J ends, which lost 4 bases and 4 bases, there was a span of 8 bases. This CDR3 region has 12 residues. From germline, CDR1 is SQVTM and CDR2 ANQGSEA. The DNA of the CDR3 is TGCAGCGTTGTAGAACTTTACAATGAGCAGTTCTTC. It yields the protein CSVVELYNEQFF.

The rearrangement joins TRBV20-1 to TRBJ2-5, with D perhaps matching TRBD1 or TRBD2 (5 bases each). The end of the DNA aligns better with TRBJ2-7, so the J call may be wrong. In germline, CDR1 is DFQATT, CDR2 SNEGSKA (reference sequence). This CDR3 region has 14 residues. The CDR3: CSARAYGGGSEQYF. The CDR3, as DNA: TGCAGTGCTAGAGCGTATGGGGGTGGCTCCGAGCAGTACTTC.

The chain is built from TRBV25-1 and TRBJ2-5, with TRBD1 matching over 7 bases. V lost 3 bases to trimming and J lost 1 base; unmatched junction nucleotides: 5. Germline V gene data show CDR1 as MGHDK and CDR2 as SYGVNS. This CDR3 is built from 15 residues. CDR3 region: CASSEGTVLQETQYF. DNA of the CDR3: TGTGCCAGCAGTGAGGGGACAGTTCTCCAAGAGACCCAGTACTTC.

CDR3 region: CASSVDVRGFEQYF. The CDR3 DNA sequence: TGTGCCAGCAGCGTCGATGTCAGGGGTTTCGAGCAGTACTTC. The V call is TRBV9, the J call TRBJ2-7; weak D call: TRBD1 (6 bases). The CDR3 is made up of 14 amino acids. Trimming pared 2 bases from V and 6 bases from J, leaving 15 bases between. CDR1 and CDR2 (germline): SGDLS, YYNGEE.